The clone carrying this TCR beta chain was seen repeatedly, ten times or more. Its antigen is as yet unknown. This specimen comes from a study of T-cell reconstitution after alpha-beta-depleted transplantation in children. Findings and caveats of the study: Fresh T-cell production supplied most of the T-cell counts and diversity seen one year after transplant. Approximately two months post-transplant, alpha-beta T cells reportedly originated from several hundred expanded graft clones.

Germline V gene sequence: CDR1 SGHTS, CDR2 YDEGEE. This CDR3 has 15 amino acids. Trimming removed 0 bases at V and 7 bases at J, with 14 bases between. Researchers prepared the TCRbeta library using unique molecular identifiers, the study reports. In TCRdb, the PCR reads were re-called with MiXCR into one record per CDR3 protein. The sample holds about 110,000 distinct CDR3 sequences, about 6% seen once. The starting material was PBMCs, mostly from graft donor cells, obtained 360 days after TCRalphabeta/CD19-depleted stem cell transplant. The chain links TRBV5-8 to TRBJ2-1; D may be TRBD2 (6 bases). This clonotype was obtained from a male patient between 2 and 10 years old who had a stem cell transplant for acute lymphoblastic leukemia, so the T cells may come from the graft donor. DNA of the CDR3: TGTGCCAGCAGCTTGGACGGGAGCACCGATAATGAGCAGTTCTTC. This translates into CASSLDGSTDNEQFF. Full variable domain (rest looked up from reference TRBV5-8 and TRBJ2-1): EAGVTQSPTHLIKTRGQQATLRCSPISGHTSVYWYQQALGLGLQFLLWYDEGEERNRGNFPPRFSGRQFPNYSSELNVNALELEDSALYLCASSLDGSTDNEQFFGPGTRLTVL.